This TCR beta chain is from a study of blood T cell repertoires in COVID-19. Study-wide background: Samples representing acute and convalescent COVID-19 were sourced from the United States, Italy and Spain.

Using immunoSEQ multiplex PCR, the repertoire was profiled, and TCRdb retains in-frame clones only, with some absent. The data hold fewer than 55,000 clones, with about 81% observed a single time. This CDR3 has 15 residues. Trimming left V 1 base short and J 0 bases short, with 6 bases between. The germline CDR1 and CDR2 sequences are MGHDK and SYGVNS. This clone has a single count. It was during active infection that Seattle patients were enrolled and then longitudinally followed. The V and J genes are TRBV25-1 and TRBJ1-4; D is possibly TRBD1 (5 bases). Sequenced sample: peripheral blood. This clonotype was obtained from a woman of 80 years or more with COVID-19, enrolled during active disease. The CDR3: CASSELGPTNEKLFF. CDR3 coding DNA: TGTGCCAGCAGTGAATTGGGGCCAACTAATGAAAAACTGTTTTTT.